This TCR beta chain was found in a study of T cell responses to AZD1222 COVID-19 vaccine. Note on this clone: Its specificity is unknown.

The method was immunoSEQ multiplex PCR; TCRdb's version includes in-frame clones alone and lacks a portion of them. Among about 190,000 clones listed, around 90% were seen once. Study-wide points: In a largely white British group with more females than males, clonal diversity was possibly underestimated.

In germline, CDR1 is KGHSH, CDR2 LQKENI. The CDR3 runs to 14 residues. Trimming removed 3 bases from V and 1 base from J, with 9 bases in between. The chain couples TRBV18 to TRBJ2-5; weak D call: TRBD1 (7 bases). This TCR was recovered from an adult in good health. The source was peripheral blood, collected on day 0 of AZD1222 vaccination. This CDR3 reads CASSPRGVQETQYF. The CDR3 coding sequence is TGTGCCAGCTCACCCAGGGGGGTCCAAGAGACCCAGTACTTC. The whole variable domain, filled in from reference TRBV18 and TRBJ2-5, reads NAGVMQNPRHLVRRRGQEARLRCSPMKGHSHVYWYRQLPEEGLKFMVYLQKENIIDESGMPKERFSAEFPKEGPSILRIQQVVRGDSAAYFCASSPRGVQETQYFGPGTRLLVL.